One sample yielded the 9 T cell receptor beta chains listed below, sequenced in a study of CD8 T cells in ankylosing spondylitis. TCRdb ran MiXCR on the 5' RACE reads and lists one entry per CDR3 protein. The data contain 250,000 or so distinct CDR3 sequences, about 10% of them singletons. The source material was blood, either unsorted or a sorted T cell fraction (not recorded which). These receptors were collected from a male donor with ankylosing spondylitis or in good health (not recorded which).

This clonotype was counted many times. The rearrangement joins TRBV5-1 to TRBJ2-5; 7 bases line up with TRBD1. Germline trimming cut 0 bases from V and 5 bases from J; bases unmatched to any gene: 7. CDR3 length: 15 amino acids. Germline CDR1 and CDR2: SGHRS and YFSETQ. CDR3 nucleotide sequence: TGCGCCAGCAGCTTGGCGGGACAGTGGAAGGAGACCCAGTACTTC. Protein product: CASSLAGQWKETQYF.

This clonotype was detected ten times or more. The DNA of the CDR3 is TGTGCCAGCAGCTTGGGCACGCACAATGAGCAGTTCTTC. It specifies CASSLGTHNEQFF. J is TRBJ2-1 and V is TRBV5-6; no firm D call. The V gene lost 0 bases and the J gene lost 5 bases, with 6 bases spanning the gap. The V gene's germline CDR1 is SGHDT and CDR2 YYEEEE. The CDR3 loop spans 13 amino acids.

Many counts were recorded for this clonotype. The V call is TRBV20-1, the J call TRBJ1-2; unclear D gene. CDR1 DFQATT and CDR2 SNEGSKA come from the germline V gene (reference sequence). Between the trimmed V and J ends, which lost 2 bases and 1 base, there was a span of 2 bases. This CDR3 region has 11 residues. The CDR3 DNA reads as TGCAGTGCTAGAAATAACTATGGCTACACCTTC. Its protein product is CSARNNYGYTF.

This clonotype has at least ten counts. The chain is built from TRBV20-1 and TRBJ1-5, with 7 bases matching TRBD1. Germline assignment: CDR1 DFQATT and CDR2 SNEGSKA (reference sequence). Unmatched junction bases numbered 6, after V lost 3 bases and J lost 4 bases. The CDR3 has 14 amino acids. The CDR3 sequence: CSARVGQPNQPQHF. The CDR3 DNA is TGCAGTGCTAGGGTGGGACAGCCTAATCAGCCCCAGCATTTT.

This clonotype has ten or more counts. CDR3 amino acids: CASSETSNSPLHF. The CDR3 DNA follows: TGTGCCAGCAGCGAGACAAGTAATTCACCCCTCCACTTT. The J gene is TRBJ1-6, the V gene TRBV9; D is uncertain. V shed 3 bases and J shed 6 bases, with 7 bases lying between them. CDR3 length: 13 residues. Germline CDR1 reads SGDLS; CDR2 reads YYNGEE.

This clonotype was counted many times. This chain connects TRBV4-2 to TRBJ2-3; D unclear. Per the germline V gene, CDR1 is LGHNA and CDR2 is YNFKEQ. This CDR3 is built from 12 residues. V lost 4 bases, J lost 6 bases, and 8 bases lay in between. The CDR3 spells CASSPTSDTQYF. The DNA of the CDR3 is TGTGCCAGCAGCCCAACGTCGGATACGCAGTATTTT.

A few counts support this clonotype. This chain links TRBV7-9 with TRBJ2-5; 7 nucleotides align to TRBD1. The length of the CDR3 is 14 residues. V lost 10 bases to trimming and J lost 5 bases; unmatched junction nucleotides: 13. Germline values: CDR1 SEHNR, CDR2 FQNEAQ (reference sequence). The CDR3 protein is CATTDSRGTETQYF. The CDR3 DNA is TGTGCCACCACCGATTCCAGGGGGACGGAGACCCAGTACTTC.

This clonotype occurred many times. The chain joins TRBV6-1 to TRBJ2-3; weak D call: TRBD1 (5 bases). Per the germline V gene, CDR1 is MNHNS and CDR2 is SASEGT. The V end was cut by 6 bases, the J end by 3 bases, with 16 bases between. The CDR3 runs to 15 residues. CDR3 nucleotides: TGTGCCAGCAGCCGCTTTAGGGGTCGGACAGATACGCAGTATTTT. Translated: CASSRFRGRTDTQYF.

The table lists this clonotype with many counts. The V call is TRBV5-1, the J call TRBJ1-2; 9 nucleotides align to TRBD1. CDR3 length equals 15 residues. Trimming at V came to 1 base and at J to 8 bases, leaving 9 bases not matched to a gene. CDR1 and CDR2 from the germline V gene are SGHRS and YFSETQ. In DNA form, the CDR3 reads TGCGCCAGCAGCTTGAATATCGGGACAGGGAACGGCTACACCTTC. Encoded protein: CASSLNIGTGNGYTF.